The clone carrying this T cell receptor beta chain was counted ten times or more. Its specificity is not known. The data belong to a study of human T cells and chemical hapten exposure. Overall study: Diagnoses of alopecia areata, totalis or universalis occurred in mostly female patients.

Time point in this sample: patch test 1, 2 weeks after DPC sensitization. Specified treatment: therapeutic diphenylcyclopropenone sensitization with weekly scalp DPC. In TCRdb, the RACE reads were re-called with MiXCR into one record per CDR3 protein. The data show just under 350,000 distinct CDR3 sequences, roughly 6.9% seen once. The CDR3 runs to 15 residues. CDR1 is DFQATT, CDR2 SNEGSKA, per germline (reference sequence). J gave up 4 bases and V 5 bases, and 11 bases lay outside the gene matches. Overall study findings and caveats: The study found that DPC sensitization did not change TCRs above 1 in 1000 frequency.

J is TRBJ2-1 and V is TRBV20-1, with TRBD1 matching over 7 bases. The specimen comprised whole blood, sampled in connection with sensitization to the hapten diphenylcyclopropenone (DPC). The sequence was obtained from a woman aged 18-35 years with alopecia areata. Some clones in this sample may be carry-over from other donors' samples. Here the CDR3 DNA reads TGCAGTGCTCCAGGGGGTCTACAAAGGTACAATGAGCAGTTCTTC. This gives the protein CSAPGGLQRYNEQFF.